A selection of T cell receptor beta chains follows, all from one sample in a study of OX40 agonist ivuxolimab in advanced cancers. TCRdb keeps only in-frame clones here, not all; method: immunoSEQ multiplex PCR. The sample comprises some 58,000 clones, about 86% of which are singletons, and around 15% rests with the top ten. The material sequenced was CD4+ or CD8+ T cells sorted from blood, taken in a trial of the OX40 agonist ivuxolimab. The receptors here all came from an adult with an advanced solid tumor such as melanoma, head and neck, liver or kidney cancer. CDR3s include the opening cysteine and the closing phenylalanine or tryptophan. The order of the fields is J gene, clone size, D gene, V gene, CDR3 DNA, CDR3 protein. The D gene is left open where the match is weak. Clone size, where shown, is once, few, many, or a class for clones that have expanded.

J gene: TRBJ1-2; clone size: .; D gene: TRBD1; V gene: TRBV6-4; CDR3 DNA: TGTGCCAGCCGGTCGACAGGGGGGATTGGTGGCTACACCTTC; CDR3 protein: CASRSTGGIGGYTF
J gene: TRBJ2-3; clone size: .; D gene: .; V gene: TRBV29-1; CDR3 DNA: TGCAGCGTTGCAGCGAGGGGGGGAGATACGCAGTATTTT; CDR3 protein: CSVAARGGDTQYF
J gene: TRBJ1-2; clone size: few; D gene: .; V gene: TRBV5-5; CDR3 DNA: TGTGCCAGCAGCTTGGGGGGGACTGCTAACTATGGCTACACCTTC; CDR3 protein: CASSLGGTANYGYTF
J gene: TRBJ1-1; clone size: .; D gene: .; V gene: TRBV7-9; CDR3 DNA: TGTGCCAGCAGCTTTAAAACGCAGGGAGTCAACACTGAAGCTTTCTTT; CDR3 protein: CASSFKTQGVNTEAFF
J gene: TRBJ1-5; clone size: .; D gene: .; V gene: TRBV10-3; CDR3 DNA: TGTGCCACTTCCTTGAGGGGGACACTCACTAGCAATCAGCCCCAGCATTTT; CDR3 protein: CATSLRGTLTSNQPQHF
J gene: TRBJ2-1; clone size: .; D gene: TRBD2; V gene: TRBV7-2; CDR3 DNA: TGTGCCAGCAGCCTAGCGGGATTCTACAATGAGCAGTTCTTC; CDR3 protein: CASSLAGFYNEQFF
J gene: TRBJ1-2; clone size: .; D gene: .; V gene: TRBV21-1; CDR3 DNA: TGTGCCAGCAGCCGAGGCCGGGATATCCATGGTTTCTTTGGCTACACCTTC; CDR3 protein: CASSRGRDIHGFFGYTF
J gene: TRBJ1-4; clone size: once; D gene: TRBD1; V gene: TRBV5-6; CDR3 DNA: TGTGCCAGCAGCTTTCTGGGACAGGGCTCTAATGAAAAACTGTTTTTT; CDR3 protein: CASSFLGQGSNEKLFF
J gene: TRBJ2-1; clone size: once; D gene: .; V gene: TRBV7-9; CDR3 DNA: TGTGCCAGCAGCTTAGGGACAGTGAATGAGCAGTTCTTC; CDR3 protein: CASSLGTVNEQFF
J gene: TRBJ1-1; clone size: .; D gene: .; V gene: TRBV5-8; CDR3 DNA: TGTGCCAGCAGCTGGGGAGGGGGGAACACTGAAGCTTTCTTT; CDR3 protein: CASSWGGGNTEAFF
J gene: TRBJ2-5; clone size: .; D gene: TRBD1; V gene: TRBV28; CDR3 DNA: TGTGCCAGCAGTTTCCCACCGGGACAGATACAAGAGACCCAGTACTTC; CDR3 protein: CASSFPPGQIQETQYF
J gene: TRBJ2-2; clone size: .; D gene: TRBD2; V gene: TRBV9; CDR3 DNA: TGTGCCAGCAGCCTGGGACTAGCGGGAGGGGCCACAGCGAGCACCGGGGAGCTGTTTTTT; CDR3 protein: CASSLGLAGGATASTGELFF
J gene: TRBJ2-3; clone size: once; D gene: .; V gene: TRBV29-1; CDR3 DNA: TGCAGCGTTGACACAGATACGCAGTATTTT; CDR3 protein: CSVDTDTQYF
J gene: TRBJ2-1; clone size: .; D gene: TRBD2; V gene: TRBV5-1; CDR3 DNA: TGCGCCAGCAGCTTGGCCAGCGGGGGGAATGAGCAGTTCTTC; CDR3 protein: CASSLASGGNEQFF
J gene: TRBJ2-5; clone size: .; D gene: .; V gene: TRBV7-2; CDR3 DNA: TGTGCCAGCAGCCGTAGCGGCCCCCAAGAGACCCAGTACTTC; CDR3 protein: CASSRSGPQETQYF
J gene: TRBJ2-1; clone size: .; D gene: .; V gene: TRBV5-4; CDR3 DNA: TGTGCCAGCAGCTTCGTGGGCGGCTACAATGAGCAGTTCTTC; CDR3 protein: CASSFVGGYNEQFF
J gene: TRBJ1-3; clone size: .; D gene: TRBD1; V gene: TRBV6-6; CDR3 DNA: TGTGCCAGCACCCAAACAGGGGCCTACTCTGGAAACACCATATATTTT; CDR3 protein: CASTQTGAYSGNTIYF
J gene: TRBJ2-1; clone size: .; D gene: .; V gene: TRBV7-6; CDR3 DNA: TGTGCCAGCAGCGATACCTTACGGTACAATGAGCAGTTCTTC; CDR3 protein: CASSDTLRYNEQFF